The TCR beta chain under discussion was sequenced for a study of Ad26.COV2.S vaccination and SARS-CoV-2 variants. Looking at the study overall: Dosing was one shot or two shots 56 days apart.

The CDR3 extends over 13 amino acids. Germline lookup yields CDR1 DFQATT and CDR2 SNEGSKA (reference sequence). With V trimmed by 3 bases and J by 0 bases, 1 base remained unmatched. Treatment given: about 20 received Ad26.COV2.S at low or high dose, single or two shots; a few received placebo; per-sample allocation not given. Day 63 following the first vaccine or placebo injection was when the samples were taken. This Boston cohort included adults aged 18-55 years. Points from the study as a whole: A substantial breadth of spike-specific CD8+ and CD4+ T cell responses after vaccination has been reported.

Of note for this clone: Its antigen is not identified.

TCRdb's copy holds only in-frame clones and misses some; the assay was immunoSEQ multiplex PCR. Among roughly 400,000 clones listed, around 92% were seen once. The receptor was isolated from a person aged 18-65 years who received the Ad26.COV2.S COVID-19 vaccine or a placebo. The V call is TRBV20-1, the J call TRBJ1-1; TRBD1 matches 7 bases. Material: peripheral blood, obtained in a trial of Ad26.COV2.S vaccine versus placebo. In nucleotides, the CDR3 is TGCAGTGCTAGTGACAGGGTGAACACTGAAGCTTTCTTT. This codes for CSASDRVNTEAFF.